The rows below give T cell receptor beta chains drawn from one sample of a study of technical replicates of blood from several donors. The data were produced by immunoSEQ multiplex PCR, yet TCRdb's version contains in-frame clones alone and is incomplete. Altogether fewer than 95,000 clones are present, about 94% being singletons, with the ten largest covering under 0.3%. Sequencing was carried out using T cells isolated from PBMCs. The source of these receptors is a human donor in good health. Both conserved end residues are part of each CDR3. The D gene is left open where the match is weak. Expanded clones are given a class, and other clones once, few, many or no size at all.

clone_size: NA; d_call: NA; j_call: TRBJ2-7; v_call: TRBV11-2; cdr3_nt: TGTGCCAGCAGCTTAATGGTAGCGGTGCAGTACTTC; cdr3_aa: CASSLMVAVQYF
clone_size: NA; d_call: TRBD2; j_call: TRBJ2-7; v_call: TRBV5-1; cdr3_nt: TGCGCCAGCAGCCCTAGCGGTTACTACGAGCAGTACTTC; cdr3_aa: CASSPSGYYEQYF
clone_size: NA; d_call: TRBD1; j_call: TRBJ1-1; v_call: TRBV28; cdr3_nt: TGTGCCAGCAGTTCCCCATGGACAGGGAACACTGAAGCTTTCTTT; cdr3_aa: CASSSPWTGNTEAFF
clone_size: NA; d_call: NA; j_call: TRBJ2-1; v_call: TRBV28; cdr3_nt: TGTGCCAGCAGTTTATTTTCCCAGGGCCACAATGAGCAGTTCTTC; cdr3_aa: CASSLFSQGHNEQFF
clone_size: NA; d_call: TRBD1; j_call: TRBJ2-2; v_call: TRBV2; cdr3_nt: TGTGCCAGCAGGAACAGGGGGCGCACCGGGGAGCTGTTTTTT; cdr3_aa: CASRNRGRTGELFF
clone_size: NA; d_call: NA; j_call: TRBJ2-7; v_call: TRBV13; cdr3_nt: TGTGCCAGCAGCCCCTTGTTGGCGGGAACCTACGAGCAGTACTTC; cdr3_aa: CASSPLLAGTYEQYF
clone_size: once; d_call: NA; j_call: TRBJ1-1; v_call: TRBV5-1; cdr3_nt: TGCGCCAGCAGCTTGGCTCTCCTGGGGGACATGAACACTGAAGCTTTCTTT; cdr3_aa: CASSLALLGDMNTEAFF
clone_size: NA; d_call: NA; j_call: TRBJ2-1; v_call: TRBV5-1; cdr3_nt: TGCGCCAGCCACTTGGGCCCCAGCTCCTACAATGAGCAGTTCTTC; cdr3_aa: CASHLGPSSYNEQFF
clone_size: NA; d_call: NA; j_call: TRBJ1-1; v_call: TRBV7-2; cdr3_nt: TGTGCCAGCAGCTTAAGGTCCGGGGGAACTGAAGCTTTCTTT; cdr3_aa: CASSLRSGGTEAFF
clone_size: NA; d_call: NA; j_call: TRBJ2-1; v_call: TRBV9; cdr3_nt: TGTGCCAGCAGCGTAAACCGGGACTGGAATGAGCAGTTCTTC; cdr3_aa: CASSVNRDWNEQFF
clone_size: NA; d_call: NA; j_call: TRBJ1-1; v_call: TRBV2; cdr3_nt: TGTGCCAGCAGTGTTCGGGGGACGGTATGGACTGAAGCTTTCTTT; cdr3_aa: CASSVRGTVWTEAFF
clone_size: NA; d_call: TRBD1; j_call: TRBJ2-7; v_call: TRBV4-1; cdr3_nt: TGCGCCAGCAGCACCTTCCCAGGGGGAAGAATCTACGAGCAGTACTTC; cdr3_aa: CASSTFPGGRIYEQYF
clone_size: once; d_call: TRBD1; j_call: TRBJ2-7; v_call: TRBV7-2; cdr3_nt: TGTGCCAGCAGCCAAGCAGGGGGGCAGTACTTC; cdr3_aa: CASSQAGGQYF
clone_size: NA; d_call: NA; j_call: TRBJ1-2; v_call: TRBV5-1; cdr3_nt: TGCGCCAGCAGCTTGGCGGTAGCTAACTATGGCTACACCTTC; cdr3_aa: CASSLAVANYGYTF
clone_size: once; d_call: TRBD1; j_call: TRBJ2-5; v_call: TRBV2; cdr3_nt: TGTGCCGGTGGGACAGCGATTCAAGAGACCCAGTACTTC; cdr3_aa: CAGGTAIQETQYF
clone_size: NA; d_call: NA; j_call: TRBJ1-1; v_call: TRBV16; cdr3_nt: TGTGCCAGCAACCAACGGGGGAGAAACACTGAAGCTTTCTTT; cdr3_aa: CASNQRGRNTEAFF
clone_size: NA; d_call: NA; j_call: TRBJ1-1; v_call: TRBV4-1; cdr3_nt: TGCGCCAGCAGCCAAGACTACAGGCAAAACACTGAAGCTTTCTTT; cdr3_aa: CASSQDYRQNTEAFF
clone_size: NA; d_call: TRBD1; j_call: TRBJ1-4; v_call: TRBV6-5; cdr3_nt: TGTGCCAGCAGTTACCTGACCCGGGACAGTAATGAAAAACTGTTTTTT; cdr3_aa: CASSYLTRDSNEKLFF
clone_size: NA; d_call: NA; j_call: TRBJ1-3; v_call: TRBV2; cdr3_nt: TGTGCCAGCAGTGACGGGGTCTCTGGAAACACCATATATTTT; cdr3_aa: CASSDGVSGNTIYF
clone_size: NA; d_call: NA; j_call: TRBJ1-5; v_call: TRBV5-1; cdr3_nt: TGCGCCAGCAGCTTGGAAGGACACAATCAGCCCCAGCATTTT; cdr3_aa: CASSLEGHNQPQHF
clone_size: few; d_call: NA; j_call: TRBJ1-1; v_call: TRBV18; cdr3_nt: TGTGCCAGCTCATTCCAGGGTACTGAAGCTTTCTTT; cdr3_aa: CASSFQGTEAFF
clone_size: NA; d_call: NA; j_call: TRBJ1-5; v_call: TRBV7-9; cdr3_nt: TGTGCCAGCAGTTCGTACACAGGGATTCTGGGTCAGCCCCAGCATTTT; cdr3_aa: CASSSYTGILGQPQHF
clone_size: NA; d_call: NA; j_call: TRBJ1-5; v_call: TRBV19; cdr3_nt: TGTGCCAGTAGTACCCGAGCGCTGCCCCAGCATTTT; cdr3_aa: CASSTRALPQHF
clone_size: NA; d_call: TRBD1; j_call: TRBJ2-6; v_call: TRBV9; cdr3_nt: TGTGCCAGCAGCTATGGACAGGGGCGGCCGAACTCTGGGGCCAACGTCCTGACTTTC; cdr3_aa: CASSYGQGRPNSGANVLTF
clone_size: NA; d_call: TRBD1; j_call: TRBJ2-3; v_call: TRBV5-1; cdr3_nt: TGCGCCAGCAGCCCCGGACAGGATGGGGTTGGAGATACGCAGTATTTT; cdr3_aa: CASSPGQDGVGDTQYF
clone_size: once; d_call: TRBD1; j_call: TRBJ2-5; v_call: TRBV14; cdr3_nt: TGTGCCAGCAGCCAAGACTACGGGACAGCGAAGACCCAGTACTTC; cdr3_aa: CASSQDYGTAKTQYF
clone_size: NA; d_call: TRBD1; j_call: TRBJ1-5; v_call: TRBV4-1; cdr3_nt: TGCGCCAGCAGCCAAGAGGCAGGGGGATCTAGCAATCAGCCCCAGCATTTT; cdr3_aa: CASSQEAGGSSNQPQHF
clone_size: NA; d_call: NA; j_call: TRBJ1-1; v_call: TRBV18; cdr3_nt: TGTGCCAGCTCACAACACAGGGCGAACACTGAAGCTTTCTTT; cdr3_aa: CASSQHRANTEAFF
clone_size: NA; d_call: NA; j_call: TRBJ2-1; v_call: TRBV12-5; cdr3_nt: TGTGCTAGTGGTGGAGCCCCTCTAGCCTTTGTCTTCAATGAGCAGTTCTTC; cdr3_aa: CASGGAPLAFVFNEQFF
clone_size: once; d_call: TRBD1; j_call: TRBJ1-6; v_call: TRBV5-6; cdr3_nt: TGTGCCAGCAGCACCCTACAGGGGTATAATTCACCCCTCCACTTT; cdr3_aa: CASSTLQGYNSPLHF
clone_size: NA; d_call: NA; j_call: TRBJ2-2; v_call: TRBV9; cdr3_nt: TGTGCCAGCGAGTTGGGGGGTAACACCGGGGAGCTGTTTTTT; cdr3_aa: CASELGGNTGELFF
clone_size: NA; d_call: TRBD2; j_call: TRBJ2-1; v_call: TRBV7-9; cdr3_nt: TGTGCCAGCAGCTTATTGGGACTACGAACATACAATGAGCAGTTCTTC; cdr3_aa: CASSLLGLRTYNEQFF
clone_size: NA; d_call: TRBD1; j_call: TRBJ1-2; v_call: TRBV2; cdr3_nt: TGTGCCAGCACCCGAGGGGGGACAGGGGTTGGCTACACCTTC; cdr3_aa: CASTRGGTGVGYTF
clone_size: once; d_call: TRBD1; j_call: TRBJ1-1; v_call: TRBV5-1; cdr3_nt: TGCGCCAGCAGCCTGGGAGGACAGGCCTACACTGAAGCTTTCTTT; cdr3_aa: CASSLGGQAYTEAFF
clone_size: NA; d_call: NA; j_call: TRBJ2-7; v_call: TRBV14; cdr3_nt: TGTGCCAGCAGCGTGCGTTCCTACGAGCAGTACTTC; cdr3_aa: CASSVRSYEQYF
clone_size: NA; d_call: NA; j_call: TRBJ1-1; v_call: TRBV2; cdr3_nt: TGTGCCAGCAGTTCCTTTACTGAAGCTTTCTTT; cdr3_aa: CASSSFTEAFF
clone_size: NA; d_call: NA; j_call: TRBJ2-5; v_call: TRBV27; cdr3_nt: TGTGCCAGCCGTCCGTGGGGCCCTCAAGAGACCCAGTACTTC; cdr3_aa: CASRPWGPQETQYF
clone_size: few; d_call: NA; j_call: TRBJ1-4; v_call: TRBV7-9; cdr3_nt: TGTGCCAGCAGCTTAGAATGGAGTGAAAAACTGTTTTTT; cdr3_aa: CASSLEWSEKLFF
clone_size: NA; d_call: NA; j_call: TRBJ2-1; v_call: TRBV19; cdr3_nt: TGTGCCAGTAGTAACGACTACCAAACCTACAATGAGCAGTTCTTC; cdr3_aa: CASSNDYQTYNEQFF
clone_size: few; d_call: NA; j_call: TRBJ1-2; v_call: TRBV11-3; cdr3_nt: TGTGCCAGCAGCTTAGCGAACAGCTATGGCTACACCTTC; cdr3_aa: CASSLANSYGYTF
clone_size: NA; d_call: NA; j_call: TRBJ2-7; v_call: TRBV9; cdr3_nt: TGTGCCAGCAGCGTAGATGGGACACACGAGCAGTACTTC; cdr3_aa: CASSVDGTHEQYF
clone_size: NA; d_call: NA; j_call: TRBJ2-7; v_call: TRBV6-1; cdr3_nt: TGTGCCAGCAGGGGAATGACAGGTTCCTACGAGCAGTACTTC; cdr3_aa: CASRGMTGSYEQYF
clone_size: NA; d_call: NA; j_call: TRBJ1-2; v_call: TRBV6-1; cdr3_nt: TGTGCCAGCAGTAAGTACAGGGTTGAAGACTATGGCTACACCTTC; cdr3_aa: CASSKYRVEDYGYTF
clone_size: NA; d_call: TRBD1; j_call: TRBJ1-1; v_call: TRBV5-1; cdr3_nt: TGCGCCAGCAGCTTATTTAGGCAGGGGGCCACTGAAGCTTTCTTT; cdr3_aa: CASSLFRQGATEAFF
clone_size: NA; d_call: NA; j_call: TRBJ1-2; v_call: TRBV27; cdr3_nt: TGTGCCAGCAGTTTAGGCAGAACCTATGGCTACACCTTC; cdr3_aa: CASSLGRTYGYTF
clone_size: NA; d_call: NA; j_call: TRBJ1-5; v_call: TRBV28; cdr3_nt: TGTGCCAGCAGTCCTACCGGGTACCAGCCCCAGCATTTT; cdr3_aa: CASSPTGYQPQHF
clone_size: few; d_call: NA; j_call: TRBJ1-1; v_call: TRBV5-1; cdr3_nt: TGCGCCAGCAGCTTGGATGGGCAGATCACTGAAGCTTTCTTT; cdr3_aa: CASSLDGQITEAFF
clone_size: NA; d_call: TRBD1; j_call: TRBJ1-1; v_call: TRBV10-2; cdr3_nt: TGCGCCAGCAGTAATCTCTGGACAGGAAACACTGAAGCTTTCTTT; cdr3_aa: CASSNLWTGNTEAFF
clone_size: NA; d_call: TRBD1; j_call: TRBJ1-1; v_call: TRBV19; cdr3_nt: TGTGCCAGTAGTAACCGGGACAGGACCGGGGACACTGAAGCTTTCTTT; cdr3_aa: CASSNRDRTGDTEAFF
clone_size: NA; d_call: NA; j_call: TRBJ1-1; v_call: TRBV19; cdr3_nt: TGTGCCAGTAGTATAGGGTTCAGGAACACTGAAGCTTTCTTT; cdr3_aa: CASSIGFRNTEAFF